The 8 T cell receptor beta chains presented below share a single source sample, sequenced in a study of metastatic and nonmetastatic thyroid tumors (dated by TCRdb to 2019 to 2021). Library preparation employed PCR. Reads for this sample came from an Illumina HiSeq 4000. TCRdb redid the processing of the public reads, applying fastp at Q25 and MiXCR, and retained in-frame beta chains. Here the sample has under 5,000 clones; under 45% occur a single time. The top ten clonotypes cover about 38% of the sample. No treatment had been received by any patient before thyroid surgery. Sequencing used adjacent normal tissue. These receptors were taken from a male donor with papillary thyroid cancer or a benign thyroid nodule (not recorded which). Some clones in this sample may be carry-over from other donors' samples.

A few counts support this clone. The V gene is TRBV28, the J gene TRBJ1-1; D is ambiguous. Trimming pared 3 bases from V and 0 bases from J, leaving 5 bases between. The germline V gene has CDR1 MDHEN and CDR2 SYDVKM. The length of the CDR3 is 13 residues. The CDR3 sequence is CASSFQMNTEAFF. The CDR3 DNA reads TGTGCCAGCAGTTTTCAAATGAACACTGAAGCTTTCTTT.

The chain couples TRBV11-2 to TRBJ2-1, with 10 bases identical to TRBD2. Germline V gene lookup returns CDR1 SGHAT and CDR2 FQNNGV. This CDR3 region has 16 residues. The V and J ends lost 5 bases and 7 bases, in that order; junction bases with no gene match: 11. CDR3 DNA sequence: TGTGCCAGCAGCGACCCTAGCGGGAGTCCCCAGAATGAGCAGTTCTTC. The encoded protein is CASSDPSGSPQNEQFF. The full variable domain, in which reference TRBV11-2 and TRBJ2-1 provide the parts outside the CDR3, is EAGVAQSPRYKIIEKRQSVAFWCNPISGHATLYWYQQILGQGPKLLIQFQNNGVVDDSQLPKDRFSAERLKGVDSTLKIQPAKLEDSAVYLCASSDPSGSPQNEQFFGPGTRLTVL.

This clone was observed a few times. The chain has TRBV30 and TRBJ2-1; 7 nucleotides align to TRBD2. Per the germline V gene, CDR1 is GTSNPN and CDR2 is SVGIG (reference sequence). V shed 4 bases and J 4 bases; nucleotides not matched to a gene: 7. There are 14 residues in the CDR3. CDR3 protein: CAWNLASGYNEQFF. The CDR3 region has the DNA TGTGCCTGGAATCTCGCTAGCGGTTACAATGAGCAGTTCTTC.

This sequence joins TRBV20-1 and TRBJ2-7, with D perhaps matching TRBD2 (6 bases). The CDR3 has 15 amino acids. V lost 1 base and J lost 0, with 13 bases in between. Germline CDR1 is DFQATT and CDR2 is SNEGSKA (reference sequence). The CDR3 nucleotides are TGCAGTGCTAGAGTTCTCGGGGGACTCTCCTACGAGCAGTACTTC. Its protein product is CSARVLGGLSYEQYF.

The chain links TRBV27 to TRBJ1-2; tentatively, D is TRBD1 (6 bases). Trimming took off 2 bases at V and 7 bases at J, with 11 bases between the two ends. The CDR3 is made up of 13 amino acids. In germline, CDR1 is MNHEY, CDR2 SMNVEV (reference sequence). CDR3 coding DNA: TGTGCCAGCAGTTTAAAGGGGGTCTCTGGCTACACCTTC. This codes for CASSLKGVSGYTF.

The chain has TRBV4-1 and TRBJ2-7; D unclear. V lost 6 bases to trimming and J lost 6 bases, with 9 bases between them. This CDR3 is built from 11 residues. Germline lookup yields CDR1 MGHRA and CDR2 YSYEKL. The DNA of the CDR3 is TGCGCCAGCAGACAAAGAGGCGAGCAGTACTTC. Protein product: CASRQRGEQYF.

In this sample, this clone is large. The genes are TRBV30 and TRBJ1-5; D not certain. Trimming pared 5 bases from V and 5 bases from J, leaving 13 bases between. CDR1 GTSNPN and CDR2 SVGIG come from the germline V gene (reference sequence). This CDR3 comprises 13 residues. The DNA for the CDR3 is TGTGCCTGGGGTGACGGAGACCATCAGCCCCAGCATTTT. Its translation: CAWGDGDHQPQHF.

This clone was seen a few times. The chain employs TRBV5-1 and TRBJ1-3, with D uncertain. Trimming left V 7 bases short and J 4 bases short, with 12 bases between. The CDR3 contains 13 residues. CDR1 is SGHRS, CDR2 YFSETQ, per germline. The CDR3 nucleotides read TGCGCCAGCCGGGGAGAGTTAGGAAACACCATATATTTT. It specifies CASRGELGNTIYF.